The 27 T cell receptor beta chains given below trace back to one sample, sequenced in a study of cytomegalovirus exposure and HLA in healthy donors. It was with 60 Vbeta and 13 Jbeta primers that the PCR ran. Method: immunoSEQ multiplex PCR; TCRdb's copy keeps in-frame clones and lacks some. This sample carries 130,000 to 150,000 clones, just under 85% of them seen once, and the ten largest clones take about 3.8%. The material sequenced was PBMCs. Receptor source: a man aged 40-50 years in good health and CMV-seropositive.

V is TRBV10-2 and J is TRBJ2-1; 7 nucleotides match TRBD2. The trim removed 7 bases at V and 1 base at J, leaving 7 bases unmatched. Germline V gives CDR1 WSHSY, CDR2 SAAADI. This CDR3 contains 15 residues. In nucleotides, the CDR3 is TGCGCCAGCACCTTAGCGGGCACGTCCTACAATGAGCAGTTCTTC. This encodes CASTLAGTSYNEQFF.

V gene TRBV28 combines with J gene TRBJ1-3; the D is unclear. With 8 bases removed from V and 5 bases from J, the gap between germline ends came to 10 bases. Looked up from germline, CDR1 is MDHEN and CDR2 is SYDVKM. CDR3 size: 12 residues. The CDR3 coding sequence is TGTGCCAGCGATAGCAATCGAAACACCATATATTTT. This sequence encodes CASDSNRNTIYF.

The rearrangement links TRBV12-5 to TRBJ2-2; a weak D match, TRBD1 (6 bases). This CDR3 comprises 17 residues. V lost 1 base, J lost 1 base, and 13 bases lay in between. The V gene's germline CDR1 is LGHNT and CDR2 FRNRAP. The CDR3 here is CASGLGLRGMNTGELFF. Here the CDR3 DNA reads TGTGCTAGTGGTTTGGGTCTCAGGGGAATGAACACCGGGGAGCTGTTTTTT.

This clone was recorded a few times. V and J are TRBV5-1 and TRBJ1-2; D gene ambiguous. The CDR3 is 15 amino acids. V was clipped by 0 bases and J by 7 bases, with 16 bases between them. CDR1 is SGHRS and CDR2 is YFSETQ in the germline V gene. CDR3 nucleotides: TGCGCCAGCAGCTTGGAACCGGGAGCGGGGATTGGCTACACCTTC. Protein product: CASSLEPGAGIGYTF.

The chain joins TRBV27 to TRBJ1-5, with no clear D. V was clipped by 2 bases and J by 4 bases, with 9 bases between them. This CDR3 spans 14 amino acids. Germline lookup yields CDR1 MNHEY and CDR2 SMNVEV (reference sequence). In nucleotides, the CDR3 is TGTGCCAGCAGTTTACTCGGAGAGAATCAGCCCCAGCATTTT. This codes for CASSLLGENQPQHF.

The chain recombines TRBV9 with TRBJ2-1, with 7 bases matching TRBD2. V lost 0 bases and J lost 2; bases outside the gene matches: 2. The length of the CDR3 is 15 residues. Germline CDR1 SGDLS, CDR2 YYNGEE. CDR3 sequence (DNA): TGTGCCAGCAGCGTAGGGAGCGGGGCCTACAATGAGCAGTTCTTC. Protein product: CASSVGSGAYNEQFF.

The chain couples TRBV7-9 to TRBJ2-1, with D possibly matching TRBD2 (7 bases). V shed 5 bases and J shed 5 bases, with 16 bases lying between them. CDR3 length: 15 amino acids. Germline V gene sequence: CDR1 SEHNR, CDR2 FQNEAQ (reference sequence). CDR3 nucleotides: TGTGCCAGCAGCCCCAGGGGAAGCGGGGACAATGAGCAGTTCTTC. Amino acids: CASSPRGSGDNEQFF.

This chain's CDR3 is CASSSGTGGSETQYF. In DNA, the CDR3 is TGTGCCAGCAGTTCCGGGACAGGGGGTTCAGAGACCCAGTACTTC. The chain combines TRBV2 with TRBJ2-5; 11 positions agree with TRBD1. V lost 5 bases to trimming and J lost 4 bases; unmatched junction nucleotides: 6. Germline V gene lookup returns CDR1 SNHLY and CDR2 FYNNEI. CDR3 size: 15 residues. Supplemented by reference TRBV2 and TRBJ2-5, the full variable domain reads EPEVTQTPSHQVTQMGQEVILRCVPISNHLYFYWYRQILGQKVEFLVSFYNNEISEKSEIFDDQFSVERPDGSNFTLKIRSTKLEDSAMYFCASSSGTGGSETQYFGPGTRLLVL.

The gene calls are TRBV2 and TRBJ1-5; D might be TRBD1 (5 bases). The CDR3 has 14 amino acids. The V gene lost 3 bases and the J gene lost 4 bases, with 10 bases spanning the gap. The germline gives CDR1 SNHLY, CDR2 FYNNEI. The CDR3 is CASSEEEGNQPQHF. CDR3 coding DNA: TGTGCCAGCAGTGAGGAGGAGGGGAATCAGCCCCAGCATTTT.

The chain uses TRBV7-6 and TRBJ2-6, with D tentatively TRBD1 (7 bases). This CDR3 is built from 20 residues. Trimming took 0 bases from V and 0 from J, leaving 18 bases between them. Looked up from germline, CDR1 is SGHVS and CDR2 is FNYEAQ. As DNA, the CDR3 is TGTGCCAGCAGCTTAGCGTCAGGGGGGTCCTTTTTCTCTGGGGCCAACGTCCTGACTTTC. Its translation: CASSLASGGSFFSGANVLTF.

The rearrangement links TRBV18 to TRBJ1-5; D is perhaps TRBD1 (5 bases). From germline, CDR1 is KGHSH and CDR2 LQKENI. The CDR3 length is 14 residues. V was clipped by 3 bases and J by 2 bases, with 8 bases between them. The CDR3 spells CASSPGGGNQPQHF. For the CDR3, the DNA is TGTGCCAGCTCACCCGGAGGGGGCAATCAGCCCCAGCATTTT.

The chain joins TRBV6-6 to TRBJ2-7; 8 bases match TRBD2. The CDR3 covers 15 residues. The ends lost 6 bases at V and 0 bases at J; junction bases unmatched: 7. In germline, CDR1 is MNHNY, CDR2 SVGAGI (reference sequence). The CDR3 coding sequence is TGTGCCAGCAGGAAGAGCGGGGGAACCTCCTACGAGCAGTACTTC. Translation: CASRKSGGTSYEQYF.

The rearrangement joins TRBV5-1 to TRBJ2-1, with 8 bases that match TRBD2. Germline-derived CDR1 and CDR2 are SGHRS and YFSETQ. The CDR3 extends over 15 amino acids. Trimming removed 4 bases from V and 2 bases from J; junction bases left unmatched: 5. CDR3 region: CASSPRGGPYNEQFF. Written as DNA, the CDR3 is TGCGCCAGCAGCCCACGGGGGGGGCCCTACAATGAGCAGTTCTTC.

The rearrangement joins TRBV5-1 to TRBJ2-5, with 14 positions matching TRBD2. The CDR3 has 16 residues. Germline V gene lookup returns CDR1 SGHRS and CDR2 YFSETQ. The ends lost 6 bases at V and 11 bases at J; junction bases unmatched: 15. The CDR3 loop is CASTQPGLAGAGEQYF. In nucleotides, the CDR3 is TGCGCCAGCACACAGCCGGGACTAGCGGGAGCGGGTGAGCAGTACTTC.

The genes are TRBV2 and TRBJ1-2; TRBD1 matches at 12 bases. The CDR3 extends over 14 amino acids. Germline V lookup: CDR1 SNHLY, CDR2 FYNNEI. The V and J ends lost 8 bases and 5 bases, in that order; junction bases with no gene match: 6. This CDR3 reads CASGGQGASYGYTF. The CDR3 DNA follows: TGTGCCAGCGGGGGACAGGGGGCGAGTTATGGCTACACCTTC.

This chain joins TRBV21-1 and TRBJ1-1; the tabulated D call, TRBD1, remains unverified against the DNA. TRBV21-1 represents a pseudogene. The CDR3 runs to 16 residues. CDR3 nucleotide sequence: TGTGCCAGCAGCAACAGTCCGGGACAGGGGGGGACTGAAGCTTTCTTT. Translating it yields CASSNSPGQGGTEAFF.

The chain is built from TRBV4-3 and TRBJ2-3; 7 nucleotides line up with TRBD2. Germline CDR1 LGHNA, CDR2 YSLEER. The CDR3 covers 19 residues. Germline trimming cut 0 bases from V and 1 base from J; bases unmatched to any gene: 13. This CDR3 is CASSQDQGTTSFGTDTQYF. CDR3 nucleotides: TGCGCCAGCAGCCAAGATCAAGGGACTACTAGTTTCGGCACAGATACGCAGTATTTT.

This rearrangement joins TRBV19 to TRBJ1-4; the match to TRBD1 covers 8 bases. The CDR3 is 18 amino acids. Germline V gives CDR1 LNHDA, CDR2 SQIVND (reference sequence). Trimming took 4 bases from V and 2 from J; bases not matched to a gene: 12. CDR3 protein: CASSRVGQGAPTNEKLFF. CDR3 coding DNA: TGTGCCAGTAGTAGGGTGGGGCAGGGGGCGCCGACTAATGAAAAACTGTTTTTT.

The genes are TRBV6-1 and TRBJ2-1; 9 nucleotides match TRBD1. V shed 8 bases, J shed 9 bases, and the junction held 11 bases outside the gene matches. Germline V gene lookup returns CDR1 MNHNS and CDR2 SASEGT. This CDR3 comprises 14 residues. The CDR3 DNA is TGTGCCAGCGGGGGGGGGACAGGGAGGGGTGAGCAGTTCTTC. This codes for CASGGGTGRGEQFF.

The chain has TRBV5-1 and TRBJ1-2, with 7 bases fitting TRBD1. Trimming cost V 1 base and J 6 bases; bases outside gene matches: 9. The CDR3 is 15 residues long. Germline V gene data show CDR1 as SGHRS and CDR2 as YFSETQ. The CDR3 here is CASSLPLSGTDGYTF. CDR3 nucleotide sequence: TGCGCCAGCAGCTTGCCACTATCCGGGACAGATGGCTACACCTTC.

This chain connects TRBV6-1 to TRBJ2-7; D remains ambiguous. Germline CDR1 MNHNS, CDR2 SASEGT. Trimming removed 0 bases from V and 0 bases from J, with 6 bases in between. The CDR3 loop spans 14 amino acids. The CDR3 nucleotides read TGTGCCAGCAGTGAAGCCCTAGGCTCCTACGAGCAGTACTTC. Protein: CASSEALGSYEQYF.

V and J are TRBV30 and TRBJ2-7, with a possible D match to TRBD1 (6 bases). Germline lookup yields CDR1 GTSNPN and CDR2 SVGIG (reference sequence). CDR3 length: 14 amino acids. With 0 bases removed from V and 7 bases from J, the gap between germline ends came to 16 bases. The CDR3 loop is CAWSVGNRGSEQYF. The CDR3 bases are TGTGCCTGGAGTGTGGGGAATAGGGGGAGTGAGCAGTACTTC.

This chain joins TRBV30 and TRBJ2-3; 10 bases align to TRBD2. This CDR3 is built from 14 residues. Unmatched junction bases numbered 4, after V lost 7 bases and J lost 0 bases. Germline assignment: CDR1 GTSNPN and CDR2 SVGIG (reference sequence). CDR3 amino acids: CALSSGRSTDTQYF. The DNA for the CDR3 is TGTGCCTTATCTAGCGGGAGAAGCACAGATACGCAGTATTTT.

V and J are TRBV18 and TRBJ2-1; TRBD2 matches at 9 bases. CDR3 size: 14 residues. CDR1 is KGHSH and CDR2 is LQKENI in the germline V gene. With 4 bases clipped from V and 9 bases from J, the junction kept 7 bases outside the gene matches. CDR3: CASSRNPSGAEQFF. Here the CDR3 DNA reads TGTGCCAGCTCACGAAATCCTAGCGGGGCTGAGCAGTTCTTC.

The V call is TRBV9, the J call TRBJ2-1, with unresolved D. This CDR3 has 13 amino acids. Germline V gene sequence: CDR1 SGDLS, CDR2 YYNGEE. The V end was cut by 4 bases, the J end by 3 bases, with 8 bases between. The CDR3 here is CASSPRVYNEQFF. DNA for the CDR3: TGTGCCAGCAGCCCTCGGGTCTACAATGAGCAGTTCTTC.

This clone has a single count. This chain links TRBV5-1 with TRBJ2-7; TRBD2 matches at 14 bases. V lost 4 bases and J lost 0; bases outside the gene matches: 9. Germline V gene lookup returns CDR1 SGHRS and CDR2 YFSETQ. The CDR3 sequence is 18 residues long. CDR3 DNA sequence: TGCGCCAGCAGCCCAAAGCCCGGGACTAGCGGGGGCTCCTACGAGCAGTACTTC. Amino acid sequence: CASSPKPGTSGGSYEQYF.

This rearrangement joins TRBV12-5 to TRBJ1-5; no definite D call. Germline V gives CDR1 LGHNT, CDR2 FRNRAP. This CDR3 contains 16 residues. V was trimmed by 7 bases and J by 2 bases, leaving 18 bases between them. The CDR3 loop reads CASESGGDMGNQPQHF. The CDR3 bases are TGTGCTAGTGAGTCGGGCGGGGATATGGGCAATCAGCCCCAGCATTTT.